One and the same sample provided the 5 T cell receptor beta chains below, sequenced in a study of cytomegalovirus exposure and HLA in healthy donors. PCR primers comprised 60 Vbeta and 13 Jbeta primers. Here immunoSEQ multiplex PCR was the method, and the copy in TCRdb shows in-frame clones only, minus some. The repertoire includes around 150,000 clones, about 74% of them detected once, and 2% to 2.5% sits in the top ten. Material for sequencing was PBMCs. Source of these receptors: a man aged 30-40 years in good health and CMV-seronegative.

The chain carries TRBV5-1 and TRBJ2-1, with TRBD2 matching over 7 bases. V lost 3 bases, J lost 8 bases, and 17 bases stayed unmatched. Germline assignment: CDR1 SGHRS and CDR2 YFSETQ. There are 17 residues in the CDR3. This CDR3 is CASSYWASGPTRDEQFF. The CDR3 DNA reads TGCGCCAGCAGCTATTGGGCTAGCGGACCGACTAGGGATGAGCAGTTCTTC.

The CDR3 region has the DNA TGTGCCAGCAGCTTAGACTCGGGAGGAGGGACTGAAGCTTTCTTT. Its translation is CASSLDSGGGTEAFF. The V and J genes are TRBV7-8 and TRBJ1-1; D is ambiguous. Trimming cost V 1 base and J 5 bases, with 14 bases left between them. Germline V lookup: CDR1 SGHVS, CDR2 FQNEAQ. The CDR3 spans 15 residues.

The V and J genes are TRBV7-9 and TRBJ2-7, with D possibly TRBD2 on 7 matching bases. The CDR3 sequence is 14 residues long. Per germline, CDR1 SEHNR and CDR2 FQNEAQ (reference sequence). V lost 1 base and J 2 bases, leaving 9 bases between the germline ends. CDR3 protein: CASSLVGGPYEQYF. In nucleotides, the CDR3 is TGTGCCAGCAGCTTAGTGGGGGGGCCCTACGAGCAGTACTTC.

The chain joins TRBV9 to TRBJ2-1; 11 bases are shared with TRBD2. With 4 bases clipped from V and 3 bases from J, the junction kept 3 bases outside the gene matches. The germline V gene encodes CDR1 SGDLS and CDR2 YYNGEE. This CDR3 spans 15 amino acids. The CDR3 region is CASSQGLADYNEQFF. The CDR3 DNA is TGTGCCAGCAGCCAGGGACTAGCGGACTACAATGAGCAGTTCTTC.

This chain uses TRBV2 with TRBJ2-5; weak D call: TRBD2 (6 bases). With the DNA end fitting TRBJ2-7 better, the J assignment may be wrong. CDR1 and CDR2 from the germline V gene are SNHLY and FYNNEI. The CDR3 length is 15 residues. The CDR3 loop reads CASRAYREITNEQYF. The CDR3 coding sequence is TGTGCCAGCAGGGCTTATCGGGAGATTACCAACGAGCAGTACTTC.